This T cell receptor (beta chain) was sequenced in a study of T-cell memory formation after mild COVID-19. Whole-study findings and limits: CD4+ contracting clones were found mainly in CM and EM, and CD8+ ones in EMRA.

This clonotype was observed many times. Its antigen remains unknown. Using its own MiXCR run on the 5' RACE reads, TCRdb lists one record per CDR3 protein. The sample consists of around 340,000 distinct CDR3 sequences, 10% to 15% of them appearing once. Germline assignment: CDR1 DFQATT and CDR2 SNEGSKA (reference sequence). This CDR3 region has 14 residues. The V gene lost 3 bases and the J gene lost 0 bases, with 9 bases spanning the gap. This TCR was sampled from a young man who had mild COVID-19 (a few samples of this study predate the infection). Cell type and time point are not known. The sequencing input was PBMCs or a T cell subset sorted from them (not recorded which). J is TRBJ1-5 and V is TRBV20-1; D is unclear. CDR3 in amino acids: CSARAPYSNQPQHF. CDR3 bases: TGCAGTGCTAGGGCGCCGTATAGCAATCAGCCCCAGCATTTT.